This T cell receptor (beta chain) was documented in a study of blood T cell repertoires in COVID-19. Clones were read by immunoSEQ multiplex PCR, and TCRdb kept only the in-frame ones, dropping some. The data contain approximately 310,000 clones, about 90% of them singletons. The CDR3 extends over 17 amino acids. Germline V gene sequence: CDR1 SGHRS, CDR2 YFSETQ. J lost 8 bases, V lost 3 bases, and 17 bases had no gene match. Sequenced sample: peripheral blood. The chain employs TRBV5-1 and TRBJ1-2, with 9 bases identical to TRBD1. The receptor's source is a woman in her 50s who had recovered from COVID-19. CDR3 in DNA: TGCGCCAGCAGCTCGTTTATGACCGGGACAGGGATAGAGGGCTACACCTTC. As protein: CASSSFMTGTGIEGYTF.